The present TCR beta chain was sequenced within a study of shared clonotypes between healthy human individuals. Comments on this clone: Antigen specificity is unknown.

CD45RO-negative, CCR7-selected cells formed the naive CD8 fraction, which excluded terminally differentiated effector memory CD45RA+ cells. Participating donors were healthy, HIV-negative adults free of recent acute infections or vaccinations. Method: immunoSEQ multiplex PCR; TCRdb's copy keeps in-frame clones and lacks some. The sample records about 2.1 million clones, about 93% being singletons. Germline CDR1 and CDR2: LGHNA and YSLEER. Between the trimmed V and J ends, which lost 1 base and 10 bases, there was a span of 14 bases. This CDR3 has 14 residues. Study conclusions and caveats: Clonotype sharing across several donors was observed for 4.5% to 6.5% of naive CD4 clonotypes. Rarefaction showed sorted-subset sequencing was incomplete despite large depth.

The source material was naive CD8+ T cells from PBMCs. The V and J genes are TRBV4-3 and TRBJ2-4, with D perhaps assigned TRBD1 or TRBD2 (5 bases each). This clonotype was sampled from a man aged 18 to 30 in good health. Some clones in this sample may be carry-over from other donors' samples. CDR3 sequence reads: CASSQVGGEGIQYF. The CDR3 DNA follows: TGCGCCAGCAGCCAAGTTGGGGGTGAGGGTATTCAGTACTTC.